The 21 T cell receptor beta chains below all came from one sample that was sequenced in a study of cytomegalovirus exposure and HLA in healthy donors. Sequencing was performed with immunoSEQ multiplex PCR; in TCRdb, only in-frame clones are kept and a portion is missing. This table has about 160,000 clones, about nine tenths appearing once. The specimen sequenced was PBMCs. The receptor set was obtained from a woman aged 25 to 45 in good health and CMV-seronegative.

This chain connects TRBV14 to TRBJ2-7; D not resolved. Trimming left V 0 bases short and J 9 bases short, with 12 bases between. The CDR3 spans 13 residues. Germline CDR1 reads SGHDN; CDR2 reads FVKESK. CDR3 protein: CASSQDLTGRQYF. CDR3 coding DNA: TGTGCCAGCAGCCAAGATCTAACCGGCCGGCAGTACTTC.

This clone has more than one count but fewer than ten. The rearrangement joins TRBV25-1 to TRBJ1-2; D might be TRBD1 (5 bases). CDR1 and CDR2 (germline): MGHDK, SYGVNS. The length of the CDR3 is 13 residues. With 8 bases removed from V and 6 bases from J, the gap between germline ends came to 16 bases. DNA of the CDR3: TGTGCCAGCCGGGGAGGGAGAGGGGATGGCTACACCTTC. Encoded protein: CASRGGRGDGYTF.

The chain carries TRBV5-4 and TRBJ2-2; D is unresolved. The CDR3 has 12 residues. Trimming shortened V by 5 bases and J by 7 bases, and 9 bases separated the two germline ends. CDR1 SGHNT and CDR2 YYREEE come from the germline V gene (reference sequence). CDR3 protein: CASSRSGGELFF. The CDR3, as DNA: TGTGCCAGCAGTCGATCAGGCGGGGAGCTGTTTTTT.

This clone was recorded only once. The chain links TRBV2 to TRBJ1-1; no firm D call. From germline, CDR1 is SNHLY and CDR2 FYNNEI. V was clipped by 4 bases and J by 1 base, with 10 bases between them. This CDR3 has 14 amino acids. The DNA of the CDR3 is TGTGCCAGCAGTGTAGGAAGCAGGAACACTGAAGCTTTCTTT. Translating it yields CASSVGSRNTEAFF.

This clone was counted only a few times. The chain has TRBV11-2 and TRBJ2-7; weak D call: TRBD1 (5 bases). CDR3 length equals 15 residues. The ends were cut back, 1 base at V and 5 bases at J, with 15 bases in the middle. Per the germline V gene, CDR1 is SGHAT and CDR2 is FQNNGV. CDR3 region: CASSLVLPGLDEQYF. The CDR3 DNA reads TGTGCCAGCAGCTTAGTACTTCCAGGGCTGGACGAGCAGTACTTC.

The chain combines TRBV15 with TRBJ1-2; D is uncertain. Deletions cut 1 base from V and 7 bases from J, with 16 bases between. The CDR3 is 15 residues long. Per the germline V gene, CDR1 is LNHNV and CDR2 is YYDKDF (reference sequence). The CDR3 spells CATSRVQRANSGYTF. In DNA, the CDR3 is TGTGCCACCAGCAGAGTCCAGAGGGCAAATAGTGGCTACACCTTC.

The V call is TRBV7-6, the J call TRBJ2-1; D uncertain. CDR1 is SGHVS and CDR2 is FNYEAQ in the germline V gene. The CDR3 is 14 amino acids. V shed 5 bases and J shed 8 bases, with 16 bases lying between them. The CDR3 sequence is CASSLRSTWDEQFF. The CDR3 region has the DNA TGTGCCAGCAGCCTCAGAAGTACGTGGGATGAGCAGTTCTTC.

This sequence joins TRBV5-6 and TRBJ1-2, with a weak D call TRBD1 (6 bases). Germline CDR1 SGHDT, CDR2 YYEEEE. V shed 4 bases and J shed 3 bases, with 16 bases lying between them. This CDR3 spans 15 amino acids. The CDR3, as DNA: TGTGCCAGCAGCATCCGGGACAACGTTTACTATGGCTACACCTTC. Protein sequence: CASSIRDNVYYGYTF.

The rearrangement uses TRBV7-9 and TRBJ1-6, with D possibly matching TRBD1 (6 bases). The length of the CDR3 is 15 residues. Trimming cost V 4 bases and J 15 bases, with 22 bases left between them. Germline V lookup: CDR1 SEHNR, CDR2 FQNEAQ (reference sequence). The CDR3, as DNA: TGTGCCAGCAGCTCTAGCCTCCAGGGGACCCACCACCTCCACTTT. The encoded protein is CASSSSLQGTHHLHF.

CDR3: CASSQEGSGSSYNEQFF. CDR3 DNA sequence: TGTGCCAGCAGCCAAGAAGGTAGCGGGAGCTCCTACAATGAGCAGTTCTTC. The chain couples TRBV4-2 to TRBJ2-1, with 9 nucleotides matching TRBD2. With V trimmed by 0 bases and J by 0 bases, 3 bases remained unmatched. The CDR3 runs to 17 residues. In germline, CDR1 is LGHNA, CDR2 YNFKEQ.

V and J are TRBV9 and TRBJ1-3; D uncertain. This CDR3 is built from 14 residues. Germline V gene sequence: CDR1 SGDLS, CDR2 YYNGEE. Trimming took off 0 bases at V and 1 base at J, with 5 bases between the two ends. CDR3 coding DNA: TGTGCCAGCAGCGTAGTTGCTTCTGGAAACACCATATATTTT. Protein sequence: CASSVVASGNTIYF.

The V and J genes are TRBV9 and TRBJ1-2; D possibly corresponds to TRBD1 (6 bases). V was trimmed by 7 bases and J by 4 bases, leaving 20 bases between them. Germline V gene sequence: CDR1 SGDLS, CDR2 YYNGEE. This CDR3 is built from 15 residues. The CDR3 DNA reads as TGTGCCAGCGTAGCCCAGGGGCCTAACCTCTATGGCTACACCTTC. This sequence encodes CASVAQGPNLYGYTF. Combining the CDR3 with reference TRBV9 and TRBJ1-2 gives the whole variable domain DSGVTQTPKHLITATGQRVTLRCSPRSGDLSVYWYQQSLDQGLQFLIQYYNGEERAKGNILERFSAQQFPDLHSELNLSSLELGDSALYFCASVAQGPNLYGYTFGSGTRLTVV.

This clone has only a few counts. The chain's CDR3 is CASSHSSRGGADGYTF. CDR3 sequence (DNA): TGTGCCAGCAGCCATTCCTCACGGGGAGGGGCAGATGGCTACACCTTC. This chain connects TRBV4-2 to TRBJ1-2; the D gene is possibly TRBD1 (5 bases). Germline CDR1 is LGHNA and CDR2 is YNFKEQ. The CDR3 is made up of 16 amino acids. Trimming stripped 3 bases from V and 6 bases from J, with 20 bases between.

The rearrangement uses TRBV2 and TRBJ1-4, with no clear D. V lost 3 bases to trimming and J lost 7 bases, with 18 bases between them. This CDR3 contains 16 residues. The V gene's germline CDR1 is SNHLY and CDR2 FYNNEI. This CDR3 is CASSELRPSSGEKLFF. In DNA form, the CDR3 reads TGTGCCAGCAGTGAGTTGAGACCCTCGAGTGGTGAAAAACTGTTTTTT.

This rearrangement joins TRBV19 to TRBJ2-1, with TRBD2 matching over 7 bases. The V and J ends lost 3 bases and 10 bases, in that order; junction bases with no gene match: 18. The CDR3 totals 17 residues. Per germline, CDR1 LNHDA and CDR2 SQIVND (reference sequence). CDR3: CASSILRGSGIAGEQFF. In nucleotides, the CDR3 is TGTGCCAGTAGTATTCTTAGGGGAAGCGGGATAGCTGGCGAGCAGTTCTTC.

V is TRBV7-9 and J is TRBJ1-2; D remains unclear. CDR1 is SEHNR and CDR2 is FQNEAQ in the germline V gene (reference sequence). The CDR3 sequence is 15 residues long. V was clipped by 4 bases and J by 1 base, with 13 bases between them. CDR3 amino acids: CASSSTEDGNYGYTF. The CDR3 coding sequence is TGTGCCAGCAGCTCAACCGAGGACGGTAACTATGGCTACACCTTC.

The chain joins TRBV28 to TRBJ2-7, with a weak D call TRBD1 (5 bases). The CDR3 consists of 14 residues. Germline V gene data show CDR1 as MDHEN and CDR2 as SYDVKM. Trimming left V 3 bases short and J 2 bases short, with 11 bases between. In DNA, the CDR3 is TGTGCCAGCAGTTTCGGCAGGGCCACCTACGAGCAGTACTTC. This gives the protein CASSFGRATYEQYF.

The V gene is TRBV5-6, the J gene TRBJ1-3, with unresolved D. Trimming left V 4 bases short and J 4 bases short, with 9 bases between. Germline CDR1 reads SGHDT; CDR2 reads YYEEEE. The CDR3 extends over 13 amino acids. The CDR3 reads CASSREWGNTIYF. The CDR3 DNA follows: TGTGCCAGCAGCAGGGAGTGGGGAAACACCATATATTTT.

This clone was counted once. This sequence joins TRBV27 and TRBJ1-4; D is unresolved. The CDR3 is 14 residues long. Germline V lookup: CDR1 MNHEY, CDR2 SMNVEV (reference sequence). Trimming removed 6 bases at V and 6 bases at J, with 14 bases between. The CDR3 sequence is CASSLRSPYEKLFF. Written as DNA, the CDR3 is TGTGCCAGCAGCCTCAGGTCCCCCTATGAAAAACTGTTTTTT.

The table lists this clone with a few counts. This rearrangement joins TRBV25-1 to TRBJ1-2, with D perhaps matching TRBD1 (5 bases). The length of the CDR3 is 12 residues. CDR1 is MGHDK, CDR2 SYGVNS, per germline. V gave up 2 bases and J gave up 8 bases, with 9 bases separating them. CDR3 bases: TGTGCCAGCAGTGAAACAGGCAGAGGCTACACCTTC. Amino acids: CASSETGRGYTF.

This chain links TRBV7-3 with TRBJ2-1; 8 bases are shared with TRBD2. Germline trimming cut 5 bases from V and 2 bases from J; bases unmatched to any gene: 5. The CDR3 extends over 15 amino acids. CDR1 and CDR2 from the germline V gene are SGHTA and FQGTGA. The CDR3 reads CASSLLAAAYNEQFF. The CDR3 coding sequence is TGTGCCAGCAGCCTACTAGCGGCAGCCTACAATGAGCAGTTCTTC. The full variable domain, in which reference TRBV7-3 and TRBJ2-1 provide the parts outside the CDR3, is GAGVSQTPSNKVTEKGKYVELRCDPISGHTALYWYRQSLGQGPEFLIYFQGTGAADDSGLPNDRFFAVRPEGSVSTLKIQRTERGDSAVYLCASSLLAAAYNEQFFGPGTRLTVL.